This T cell receptor beta chain originates from a study of blood T cell repertoires in COVID-19. The data were produced by immunoSEQ multiplex PCR, yet TCRdb's version contains in-frame clones alone and is incomplete. Among about 67,000 clones, roughly 80% were seen once, and the ten largest hold 35% to 45%. Germline V gene sequence: CDR1 SGHTA, CDR2 FQGNSA. The CDR3 totals 15 residues. The V segment lost 4 bases and the J segment 9 bases; nucleotides outside the gene matches: 10. The sample comprised peripheral blood. The sequence came from a human donor in a cohort sampled during active COVID-19. The chain has TRBV7-2 and TRBJ2-1; 9 positions agree with TRBD1. The CDR3 loop is CASSSPTGGESEQFF. The CDR3 nucleotides read TGTGCCAGCAGCTCGCCGACAGGGGGAGAAAGTGAGCAGTTCTTC.